Listed below are T cell receptor beta chains from one sample, sequenced in a study of radiation and T cells in renal cell carcinoma. Generated by immunoSEQ multiplex PCR, the TCRdb table keeps only in-frame clones and is missing some. Counted here are some 9,800 clones, approximately 60% occurring once; the ten biggest clones make up around 15%. The sample in question was tumor tissue, obtained from a patient whose treatment was nephrectomy without radiotherapy. Source of these receptors: a man aged 55 to 70 with renal cell carcinoma. Each CDR3 is given with its conserved first and last residue. A D gene is named only where the DNA matches it firmly. Size is stated for part of the rows, as once, few or many counts, or as a class when the clone is expanded.

TRBJ2-5 TRBV5-4 . . TGTGCCAGCAGCTTGGGACCGGGGGTAGAGACCCAGTACTTC CASSLGPGVETQYF
TRBJ1-3 TRBV30 . few TGTGCCTGGAGTGGAAACTCTGGAAACACCATATATTTT CAWSGNSGNTIYF
TRBJ2-3 TRBV7-2 . . TGTGCCAGCAGCTTACTGCCCTTCACAGATACGCAGTATTTT CASSLLPFTDTQYF
TRBJ1-1 TRBV29-1 TRBD1 . TGCAGCGTTGGAAACAAACAGGGGCTGAACACTGAAGCTTTCTTT CSVGNKQGLNTEAFF
TRBJ2-2 TRBV11-2 . . TGTGCCAGCAGCCTAGGTGGAGGGGGGTATACCGGGGAGCTGTTTTTT CASSLGGGGYTGELFF
TRBJ2-3 TRBV11-3 . few TGTGCCAGCAGCTTAGACGGGAGAGAGGCAGATACGCAGTATTTT CASSLDGREADTQYF
TRBJ1-2 TRBV29-1 . few TGCAGCGGTACAGATAACTATGGCTACACCTTC CSGTDNYGYTF
TRBJ2-6 TRBV2 . once TGTGCCAGCACGTTCGTTCGATCCCACTCTGGGGCCAACGTCCTGACTTTC CASTFVRSHSGANVLTF
TRBJ2-1 TRBV10-3 TRBD2 . TGTGCCATCACCAGAGACGGGGGGGCTGAGCAGTTCTTC CAITRDGGAEQFF
TRBJ1-5 TRBV11-2 . . TGTGCCAGCAGCTTAGTTATGGGGTGGCCCCAGCATTTT CASSLVMGWPQHF
TRBJ1-4 TRBV18 . . TGTGCCAGCGCACCCGATGCAACTAATGAAAAACTGTTTTTT CASAPDATNEKLFF
TRBJ1-4 TRBV19 . few TGTGCCAGTAGTGTTCACTTCTCCACTAATGAAAAACTGTTTTTT CASSVHFSTNEKLFF
TRBJ2-1 TRBV7-8 . . TGTGCCACCCACACCCCCAATGAGCAGTTCTTC CATHTPNEQFF
TRBJ1-1 TRBV28 . . TGTGCCAGCAGTCTGCCCAAGGGGCCTGCTGAAGCTTTCTTT CASSLPKGPAEAFF
TRBJ2-3 TRBV2 TRBD2 . TGTGCCAGCAGTGAAATACTAGCGGGGGTGTCTAGCACAGATACGCAGTATTTT CASSEILAGVSSTDTQYF
TRBJ2-3 TRBV10-3 . few TGTGCCATCAGTGAGAGAACAGATACGCAGTATTTT CAISERTDTQYF
TRBJ2-2 TRBV11-3 TRBD2 few TGTGCCAGCAGCTACGGACTAGCGGGAACCGGGGAGCTGTTTTTT CASSYGLAGTGELFF
TRBJ2-1 TRBV7-3 TRBD2 . TGTGCCAGCAGCCCAACCTGGGCGGGGGGGCCAGATGAGCAGTTCTTC CASSPTWAGGPDEQFF
TRBJ1-5 TRBV18 TRBD1 . TGTGCCAGCTCCGCGGGACAGGTTAGCAATCAGCCCCAGCATTTT CASSAGQVSNQPQHF
TRBJ2-7 TRBV9 TRBD1 once TGTGCCAGCAGCGTAGTGGCAGGGGGCTACGAGCAGTACTTC CASSVVAGGYEQYF
TRBJ2-3 TRBV29-1 . . TGCAGCGGGCGGGGGCCCCGCACAGATACGCAGTATTTT CSGRGPRTDTQYF
TRBJ2-2 TRBV9 TRBD1 . TGTGCCAGCAGCGCTGATAGGGACAGTCGTACCGGGGAGCTGTTTTTT CASSADRDSRTGELFF
TRBJ1-6 TRBV7-8 . . TGTGCCAGCAGCTTCGAGACAGGCTATAATTCACCCCTCCACTTT CASSFETGYNSPLHF
TRBJ2-7 TRBV9 . . TGTGCCAGCAGCCAAGGGCTAGCGCGCGATTCCTACGAGCAGTACTTC CASSQGLARDSYEQYF
TRBJ2-6 TRBV7-6 . . TGTGCCAGCAGCTTAACTTCAGGACTCGACTTCTCTGGGGCCAACGTCCTGACTTTC CASSLTSGLDFSGANVLTF
TRBJ2-7 TRBV4-1 . . TGCGCCAGCAGCCACGCCCCCGGCCCTGCCGGAGTACGCGAGCAGTACTTC CASSHAPGPAGVREQYF
TRBJ1-2 TRBV5-4 . few TGTGCCAGCAGCTCGGGGGTCAAAGGCGGCTACACCTTC CASSSGVKGGYTF
TRBJ2-2 TRBV6-1 TRBD2 . TGTGCCAGCAGTGAATTGGGACTACGGAACACCGGGGAGCTGTTTTTT CASSELGLRNTGELFF